The sequence of this T cell receptor (beta chain) was determined in a study of blood T cells in healthy people across ages. All donors came from Russia, were Caucasian and healthy, and spanned ages roughly 6 to 95. CDR1 is SGHTA, CDR2 FQGNSA, per germline. Trimming at V came to 5 bases and at J to 1 base, leaving 7 bases not matched to a gene. This CDR3 has 18 amino acids. A second roughly 6 to 11 cycle PCR used barcoded and J-beta primers. From the 5' RACE reads, TCRdb called clonotypes with MiXCR, one entry per CDR3 protein. Altogether some 1.5 million distinct CDR3 sequences are present, roughly 43% being singletons, with the ten largest covering around 4%.

The chain uses TRBV7-2 and TRBJ2-3, with 15 bases aligning to TRBD2. Sequencing was carried out using blood. The TCR comes from a woman between 18 and 29 years old in good health. CDR3 loop: CASSLGTSGGLGTDTQYF. DNA for the CDR3: TGTGCCAGCAGCCTCGGGACTAGCGGGGGGTTGGGCACAGATACGCAGTATTTT.